The clone carrying this T cell receptor beta chain was detected only a few times. The data stem from a study of tumor-infiltrating lymphocytes in oesophageal squamous cell carcinoma. In germline, CDR1 is SGHTA, CDR2 FQGNSA. There are 15 residues in the CDR3. TCRdb independently ran MiXCR on the PCR reads; one entry per CDR3 protein. The table lists 9,500 to 15,000 distinct CDR3 sequences, 55% to 70% of them singletons. The specimen was esophageal tumor tissue. This clonotype was sampled from a female donor with esophageal squamous cell carcinoma. The rearrangement joins TRBV7-2 to TRBJ2-3, with TRBD2 matching over 9 bases. The DNA matches TRBJ2-1 better at its end, which makes the J call doubtful. CDR3 sequence (DNA): TGTGCCAGCAGCTTTCCGACTAGCGGAAACAATGAGCAGTTCTTC. Translating gives CASSFPTSGNNEQFF.